Listed below are T cell receptor beta chains from one sample, sequenced in a study of cytomegalovirus exposure and HLA in healthy donors. TCRdb keeps only in-frame clones here, not all; method: immunoSEQ multiplex PCR. This sample's table has over 110,000 clones. The specimen sequenced was PBMCs. Receptors originate from a male donor in good health and CMV-seronegative. Each CDR3 is given without its conserved first and last residue.

j_call: TRBJ1-2
v_call: TRBV6-1
cdr3_aa: ASRQNYGYT

j_call: TRBJ1-1
v_call: TRBV11-3
cdr3_aa: ASSLAGSREAF

j_call: TRBJ2-1
v_call: TRBV7-9
cdr3_aa: ASSPDLLAGNYNEQF

j_call: TRBJ2-1
v_call: TRBV5-1
cdr3_aa: ASSSGGNYNEQF

j_call: TRBJ2-1
v_call: TRBV30
cdr3_aa: AWAGVGLEQF

j_call: TRBJ1-3
v_call: TRBV30
cdr3_aa: AWAGQGNTIY

j_call: TRBJ2-7
v_call: TRBV27
cdr3_aa: ASSPGTSGPYEQY

j_call: TRBJ1-2
v_call: TRBV7-2
cdr3_aa: ASSFGAAYGYT

j_call: TRBJ1-1
v_call: TRBV6-5
cdr3_aa: ASSQIQGAEAF

j_call: TRBJ2-7
v_call: TRBV29-1
cdr3_aa: SVVMTGIGYEQY

j_call: TRBJ1-1
v_call: TRBV30
cdr3_aa: AWTRDLNTEAF

j_call: TRBJ1-1
v_call: TRBV5-6
cdr3_aa: ASSLVDRGNTEAF

j_call: TRBJ1-5
v_call: TRBV5-6
cdr3_aa: ASSLWGRGQPQH

j_call: TRBJ1-1
v_call: TRBV5-1
cdr3_aa: ASSLGLTEAF

j_call: TRBJ1-2
v_call: TRBV18
cdr3_aa: ASSPLAGREYGYT

j_call: TRBJ1-2
v_call: TRBV19
cdr3_aa: ASRTWTAPNYGYT

j_call: TRBJ2-3
v_call: TRBV11-2
cdr3_aa: ASSLLGGQNTQY

j_call: TRBJ1-3
v_call: TRBV18
cdr3_aa: ASSPTASSGNTIY

j_call: TRBJ2-7
v_call: TRBV27
cdr3_aa: ASSFSGRDYEQY

j_call: TRBJ2-7
v_call: TRBV30
cdr3_aa: AWSRGTSIKPSQRGADEQY

j_call: TRBJ1-1
v_call: TRBV10-3
cdr3_aa: AISFRRAENTEAF

j_call: TRBJ1-1
v_call: TRBV6-5
cdr3_aa: ASSYLPQVNTEAF

j_call: TRBJ1-2
v_call: TRBV6-6
cdr3_aa: AIRQGANYGYT

j_call: TRBJ1-1
v_call: TRBV6-5
cdr3_aa: ASSSGTDERAEAF

j_call: TRBJ2-1
v_call: TRBV19
cdr3_aa: ASSPSTASGSQNEQF

j_call: TRBJ1-2
v_call: TRBV30
cdr3_aa: AWTPRQGVTGYT

j_call: TRBJ2-2
v_call: TRBV15
cdr3_aa: ATSRVRQGNTGELF

j_call: TRBJ1-5
v_call: TRBV5-1
cdr3_aa: ASSLSGISNQPQH

j_call: TRBJ1-1
v_call: TRBV7-2
cdr3_aa: ASSLNSPNTEAF

j_call: TRBJ2-7
v_call: TRBV29-1
cdr3_aa: SVEDRRRDIVGAYEQY

j_call: TRBJ1-3
v_call: TRBV25-1
cdr3_aa: ASLSSGNTIY

j_call: TRBJ2-1
v_call: TRBV6-5
cdr3_aa: ASSYVGSGTQF

j_call: TRBJ2-1
v_call: TRBV5-6
cdr3_aa: ASRALGGLGQF

j_call: TRBJ1-2
v_call: TRBV6-4
cdr3_aa: ASSARQGGYDGYT

j_call: TRBJ1-5
v_call: TRBV27
cdr3_aa: ASSPIPGQGINQPQH

j_call: TRBJ2-1
v_call: TRBV5-1
cdr3_aa: ASSLVPTGGEQF

j_call: TRBJ2-1
v_call: TRBV19
cdr3_aa: ASSILAGGQGEQF

j_call: TRBJ2-2
v_call: TRBV5-1
cdr3_aa: ASSLALSGGGRELF

j_call: TRBJ1-5
v_call: TRBV27
cdr3_aa: ASSPSDRILNQPQH

j_call: TRBJ1-4
v_call: TRBV30
cdr3_aa: AWSEAGEKLF

j_call: TRBJ2-7
v_call: TRBV7-6
cdr3_aa: ASSLTGVDYEQY

j_call: TRBJ2-7
v_call: TRBV30
cdr3_aa: AWSLAGGHEQY

j_call: TRBJ1-6
v_call: TRBV6-1
cdr3_aa: ASTTTRGNSPLH

j_call: TRBJ1-6
v_call: TRBV7-2
cdr3_aa: ASSPGVAGGAQKSPLH

j_call: TRBJ2-2
v_call: TRBV4-3
cdr3_aa: ASSQDSGQFTGELF

j_call: TRBJ1-2
v_call: TRBV28
cdr3_aa: ASSLGGPPNYGYT

j_call: TRBJ1-1
v_call: TRBV6-5
cdr3_aa: ASSYSVSGNTEAF

j_call: TRBJ2-1
v_call: TRBV7-9
cdr3_aa: ASSPGLNNEQF

j_call: TRBJ2-3
v_call: TRBV19
cdr3_aa: AVQEGGAQDTQY

j_call: TRBJ1-2
v_call: TRBV18
cdr3_aa: ASSPPGGGRNGYT

j_call: TRBJ1-6
v_call: TRBV18
cdr3_aa: ASSPPNPYGVPLH